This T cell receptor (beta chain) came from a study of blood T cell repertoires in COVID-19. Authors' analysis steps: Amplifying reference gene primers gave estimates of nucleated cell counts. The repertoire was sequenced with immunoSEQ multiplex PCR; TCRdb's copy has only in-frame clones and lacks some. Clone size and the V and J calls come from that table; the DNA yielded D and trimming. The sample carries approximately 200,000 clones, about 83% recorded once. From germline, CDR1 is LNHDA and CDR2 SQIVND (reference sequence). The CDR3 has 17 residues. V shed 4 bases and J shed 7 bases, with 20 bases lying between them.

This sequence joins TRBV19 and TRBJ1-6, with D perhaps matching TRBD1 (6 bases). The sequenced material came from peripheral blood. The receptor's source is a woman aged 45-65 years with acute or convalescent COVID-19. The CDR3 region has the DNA TGTGCCAGTAGTACCTTCCTCTGGACAGAGGAGAATTCACCCCTCCACTTT. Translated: CASSTFLWTEENSPLHF.